The TCR beta chain under discussion was sequenced for a study of T cells in Graves' hyperthyroidism and ophthalmopathy. Study-level points and caveats: Stable hyperthyroidism and ophthalmopathy were separated using 13 V-J signatures. Researchers found most expanded thyroid clonotypes above 0.001 in blood as well.

Trimming cost V 5 bases and J 4 bases; bases outside gene matches: 7. Germline CDR1 DFQATT, CDR2 SNEGSKA (reference sequence). This CDR3 comprises 13 residues. The authors obtained PBMCs from more than 9.5 ml of fresh peripheral blood. RNA transcripts were the template for amplifying TCR beta CDR3 regions. RT-PCR in the first round (using the HTBI primer set) targeted the TCR CDR3. TCRdb fed the multiplex PCR reads into MiXCR, producing one record per CDR3 protein. The data show nearly 600,000 distinct CDR3 sequences, approximately 15% seen once. In this sample, this clonotype turned up many times. As yet, its antigen is unknown.

Sequencing was carried out using blood. The chain is built from TRBV20-1 and TRBJ2-5, with 7 bases that match TRBD1. The receptor was derived from a woman aged 18 to 35 with Graves' ophthalmopathy. The CDR3 loop is CSARYRGGETQYF. CDR3 nucleotides: TGCAGTGCTCGCTACAGGGGTGGAGAGACCCAGTACTTC.